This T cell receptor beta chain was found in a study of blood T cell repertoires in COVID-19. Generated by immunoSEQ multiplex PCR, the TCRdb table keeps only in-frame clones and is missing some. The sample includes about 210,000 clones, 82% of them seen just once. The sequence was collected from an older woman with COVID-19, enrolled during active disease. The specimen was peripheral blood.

CDR3 DNA: TGTGCCAGCAGCCAAGGGGCCTACGAGCAGTACTTC. Amino acid sequence: CASSQGAYEQYF. The chain uses TRBV5-8 and TRBJ2-7; weak D call: TRBD1 (5 bases). Trimming cost V 4 bases and J 2 bases, with 7 bases left between them. The CDR3 loop spans 12 amino acids. Germline loops: CDR1 SGHTS, CDR2 YDEGEE.